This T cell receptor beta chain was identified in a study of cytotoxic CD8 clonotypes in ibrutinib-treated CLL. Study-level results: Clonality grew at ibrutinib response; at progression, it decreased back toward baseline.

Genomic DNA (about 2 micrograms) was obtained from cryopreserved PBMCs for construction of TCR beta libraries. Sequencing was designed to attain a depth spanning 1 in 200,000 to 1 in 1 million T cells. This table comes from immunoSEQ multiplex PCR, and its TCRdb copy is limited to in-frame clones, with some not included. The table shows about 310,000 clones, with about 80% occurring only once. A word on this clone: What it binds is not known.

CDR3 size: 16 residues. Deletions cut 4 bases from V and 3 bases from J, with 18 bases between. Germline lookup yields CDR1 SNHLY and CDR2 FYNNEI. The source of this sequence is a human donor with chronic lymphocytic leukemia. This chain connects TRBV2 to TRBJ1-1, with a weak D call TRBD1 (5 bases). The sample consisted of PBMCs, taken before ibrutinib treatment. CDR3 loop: CASSGLVAAGDTEAFF. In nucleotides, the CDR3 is TGTGCCAGCAGTGGTTTGGTCGCTGCGGGGGACACTGAAGCTTTCTTT.